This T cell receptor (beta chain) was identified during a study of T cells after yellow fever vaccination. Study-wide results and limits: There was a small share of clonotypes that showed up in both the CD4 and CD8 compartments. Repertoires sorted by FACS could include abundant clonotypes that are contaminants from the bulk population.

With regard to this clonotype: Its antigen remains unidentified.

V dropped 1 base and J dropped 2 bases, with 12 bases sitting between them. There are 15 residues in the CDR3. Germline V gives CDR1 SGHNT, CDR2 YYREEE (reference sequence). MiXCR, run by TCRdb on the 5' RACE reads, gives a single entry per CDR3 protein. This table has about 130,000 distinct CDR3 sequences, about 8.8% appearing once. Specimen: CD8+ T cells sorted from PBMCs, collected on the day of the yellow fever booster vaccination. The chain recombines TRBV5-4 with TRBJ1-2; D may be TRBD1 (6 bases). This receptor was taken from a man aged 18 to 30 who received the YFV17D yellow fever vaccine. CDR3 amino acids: CASSLPSTGNYGYTF. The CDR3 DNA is TGTGCCAGCAGCTTGCCTTCGACAGGCAACTATGGCTACACCTTC.